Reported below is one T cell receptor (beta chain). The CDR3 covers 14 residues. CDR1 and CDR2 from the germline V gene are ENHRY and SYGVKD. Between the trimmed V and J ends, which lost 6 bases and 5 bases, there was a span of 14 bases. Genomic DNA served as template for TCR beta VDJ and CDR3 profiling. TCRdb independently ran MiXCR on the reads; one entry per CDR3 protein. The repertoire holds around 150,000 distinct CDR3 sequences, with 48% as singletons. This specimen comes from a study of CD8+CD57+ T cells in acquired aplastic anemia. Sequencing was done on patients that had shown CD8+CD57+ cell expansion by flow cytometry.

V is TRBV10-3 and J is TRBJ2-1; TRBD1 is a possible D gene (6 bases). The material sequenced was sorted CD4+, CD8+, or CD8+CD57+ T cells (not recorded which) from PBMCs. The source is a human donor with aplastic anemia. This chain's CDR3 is CAISIRDNNNEQFF. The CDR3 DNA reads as TGTGCCATCAGCATCCGGGACAACAACAATGAGCAGTTCTTC.